This TCR beta chain appears in the sequencing data of a study of low-dose radiotherapy and immunotherapy resistance in tumors. Germline assignment: CDR1 MNHEY and CDR2 SVGAGI. CDR3 length: 13 residues. Deletions cut 6 bases from V and 3 bases from J, with 9 bases between. Time point indicated: before trial treatment. This clonotype was counted many times. Primers targeting TRAV and TRBV primed first-strand cDNA, covering alpha and beta chains. The PCR that amplified TCRs ran for around 22 cycles, relying on a constant-region primer and a V-primer adapter. MiXCR, applied by TCRdb to the reads, yields one record per CDR3 protein. The sample consists of 85,000 to 100,000 distinct CDR3 sequences, roughly 9% of them appearing once.

The chain is built from TRBV6-5 and TRBJ1-5; D call uncertain. This material consisted of PBMCs, taken before treatment. The clonotype originates from a male donor with prostate cancer. The CDR3 spells CASRLTSNQPQHF. The CDR3 DNA reads TGTGCCAGCAGATTAACGTCCAATCAGCCCCAGCATTTT.